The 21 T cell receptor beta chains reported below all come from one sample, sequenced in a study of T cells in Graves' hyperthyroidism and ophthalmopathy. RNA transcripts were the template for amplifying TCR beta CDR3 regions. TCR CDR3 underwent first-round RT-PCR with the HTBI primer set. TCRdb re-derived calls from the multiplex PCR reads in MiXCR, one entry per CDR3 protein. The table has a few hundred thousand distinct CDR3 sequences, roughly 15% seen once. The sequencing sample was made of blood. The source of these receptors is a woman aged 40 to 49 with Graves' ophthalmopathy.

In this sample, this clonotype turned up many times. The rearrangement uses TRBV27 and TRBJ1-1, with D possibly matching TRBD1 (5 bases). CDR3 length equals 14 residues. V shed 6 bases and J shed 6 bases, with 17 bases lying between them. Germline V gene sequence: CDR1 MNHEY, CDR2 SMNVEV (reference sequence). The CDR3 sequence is CASRPRDRISEAFF. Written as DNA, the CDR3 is TGTGCCAGCAGACCTCGGGACCGCATTTCTGAAGCTTTCTTT.

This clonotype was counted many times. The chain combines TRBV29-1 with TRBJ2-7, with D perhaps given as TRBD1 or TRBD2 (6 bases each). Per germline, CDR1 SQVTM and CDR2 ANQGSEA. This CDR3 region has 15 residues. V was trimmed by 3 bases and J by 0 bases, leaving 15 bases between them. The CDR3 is CSVEFSRGPSYEQYF. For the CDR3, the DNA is TGCAGCGTTGAGTTTAGTCGGGGGCCCTCCTACGAGCAGTACTTC.

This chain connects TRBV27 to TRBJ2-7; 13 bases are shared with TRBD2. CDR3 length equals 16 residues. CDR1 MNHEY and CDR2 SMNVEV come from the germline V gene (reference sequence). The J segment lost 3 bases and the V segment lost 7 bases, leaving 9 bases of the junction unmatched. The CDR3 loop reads CASKPRTSGSIYEQYF. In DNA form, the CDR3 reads TGTGCCAGCAAACCCAGGACTAGCGGGAGCATCTACGAGCAGTACTTC.

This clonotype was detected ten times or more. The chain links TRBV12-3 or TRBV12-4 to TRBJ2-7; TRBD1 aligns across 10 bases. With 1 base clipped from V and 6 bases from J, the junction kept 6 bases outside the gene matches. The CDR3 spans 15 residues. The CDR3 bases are TGTGCCAGCAGTTTAGGGAGACAGGGGGCTCGCGAGCAGTACTTC. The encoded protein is CASSLGRQGAREQYF.

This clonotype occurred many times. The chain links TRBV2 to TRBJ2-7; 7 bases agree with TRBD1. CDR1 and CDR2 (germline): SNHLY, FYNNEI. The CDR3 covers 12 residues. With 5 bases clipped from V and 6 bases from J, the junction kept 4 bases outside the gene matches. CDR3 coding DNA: TGTGCCAGCAGTTTACAGGGGCCCGAGCAGTACTTC. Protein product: CASSLQGPEQYF.

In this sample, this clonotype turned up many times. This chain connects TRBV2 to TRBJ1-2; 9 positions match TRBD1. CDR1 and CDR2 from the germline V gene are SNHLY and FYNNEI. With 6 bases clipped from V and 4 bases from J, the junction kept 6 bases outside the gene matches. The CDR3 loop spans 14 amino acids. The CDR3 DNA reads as TGTGCCAGCAGGACAGGGGGAAAGGGCTATGGCTACACCTTC. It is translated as CASRTGGKGYGYTF.

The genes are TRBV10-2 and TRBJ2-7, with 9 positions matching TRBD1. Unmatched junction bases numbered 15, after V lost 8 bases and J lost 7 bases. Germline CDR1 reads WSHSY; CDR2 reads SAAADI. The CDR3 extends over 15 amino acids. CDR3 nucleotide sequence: TGCGCCAGCGCGGTAACCGGGACAGGGCCCGGAGAGCAGTACTTC. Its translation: CASAVTGTGPGEQYF.

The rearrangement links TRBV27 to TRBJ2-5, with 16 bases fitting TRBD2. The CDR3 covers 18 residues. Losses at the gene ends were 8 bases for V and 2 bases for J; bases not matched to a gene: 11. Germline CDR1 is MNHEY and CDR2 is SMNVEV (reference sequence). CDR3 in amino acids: CASSPLPGLAGGQETQYF. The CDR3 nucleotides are TGTGCCAGCTCACCACTACCGGGACTAGCGGGGGGGCAAGAGACCCAGTACTTC.

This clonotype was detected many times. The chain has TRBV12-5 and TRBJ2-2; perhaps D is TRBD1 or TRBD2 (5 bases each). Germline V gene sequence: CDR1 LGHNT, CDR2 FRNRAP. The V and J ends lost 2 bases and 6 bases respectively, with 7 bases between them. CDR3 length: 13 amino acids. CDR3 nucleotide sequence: TGTGCTAGTGGTTTGTTGGGGGCCGGGGAGCTGTTTTTT. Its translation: CASGLLGAGELFF.

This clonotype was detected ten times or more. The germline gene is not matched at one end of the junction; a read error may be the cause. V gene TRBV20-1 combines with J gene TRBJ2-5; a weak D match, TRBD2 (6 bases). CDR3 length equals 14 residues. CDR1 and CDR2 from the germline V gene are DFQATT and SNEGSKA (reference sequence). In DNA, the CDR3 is TGCAGTGCTGGAGATCCCGGGAGAAAAGAGACCCAGTACTTC. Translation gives CSAGDPGRKETQYF.

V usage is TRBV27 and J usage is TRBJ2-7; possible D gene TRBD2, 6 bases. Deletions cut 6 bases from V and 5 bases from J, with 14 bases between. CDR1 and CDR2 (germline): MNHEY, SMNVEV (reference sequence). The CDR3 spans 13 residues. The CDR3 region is CASRLAIANEQYF. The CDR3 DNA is TGTGCCAGCAGACTAGCAATAGCGAACGAGCAGTACTTC.

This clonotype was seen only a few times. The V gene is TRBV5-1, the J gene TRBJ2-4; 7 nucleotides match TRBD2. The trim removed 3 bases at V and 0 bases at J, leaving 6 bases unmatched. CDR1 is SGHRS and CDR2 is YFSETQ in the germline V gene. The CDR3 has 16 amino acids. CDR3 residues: CASSYPSGEAKNIQYF. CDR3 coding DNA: TGCGCCAGCAGCTACCCTAGCGGAGAAGCCAAAAACATTCAGTACTTC.

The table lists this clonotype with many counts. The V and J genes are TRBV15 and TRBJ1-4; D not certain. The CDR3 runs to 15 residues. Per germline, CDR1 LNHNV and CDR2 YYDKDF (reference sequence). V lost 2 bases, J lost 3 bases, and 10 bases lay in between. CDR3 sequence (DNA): TGTGCCACCAGCAGACTACGACCAGCTAATGAAAAACTGTTTTTT. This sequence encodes CATSRLRPANEKLFF. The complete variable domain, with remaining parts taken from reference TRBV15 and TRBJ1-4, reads DAMVIQNPRYQVTQFGKPVTLSCSQTLNHNVMYWYQQKSSQAPKLLFHYYDKDFNNEADTPDNFQSRRPNTSFCFLDIRSPGLGDTAMYLCATSRLRPANEKLFFGSGTQLSVL.

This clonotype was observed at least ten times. The CDR3 nucleotides read TGTGCCAGCGGGCTTAGCGATGGGTCCTACGAGCAGTACTTC. Protein: CASGLSDGSYEQYF. The chain employs TRBV6-1 and TRBJ2-7, with D tentatively TRBD2 (5 bases). V was clipped by 8 bases and J by 1 base, with 15 bases between them. CDR1 and CDR2 (germline): MNHNS, SASEGT. The CDR3 totals 14 residues.

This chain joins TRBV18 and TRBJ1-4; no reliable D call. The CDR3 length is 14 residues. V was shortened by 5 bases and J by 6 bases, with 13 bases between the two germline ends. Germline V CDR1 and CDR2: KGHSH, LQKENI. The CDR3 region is CASSAASIDEKLFF. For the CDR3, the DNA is TGTGCCAGCTCAGCGGCGTCGATCGATGAAAAACTGTTTTTT.

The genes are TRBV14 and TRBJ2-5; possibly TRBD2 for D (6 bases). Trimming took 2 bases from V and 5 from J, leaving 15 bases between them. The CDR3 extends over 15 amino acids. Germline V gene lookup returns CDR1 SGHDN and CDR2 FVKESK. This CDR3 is CASSQSAGRRETQYF. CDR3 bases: TGTGCCAGCAGCCAATCCGCGGGAAGGCGGGAGACCCAGTACTTC. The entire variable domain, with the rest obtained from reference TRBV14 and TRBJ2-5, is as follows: EAGVTQFPSHSVIEKGQTVTLRCDPISGHDNLYWYRRVMGKEIKFLLHFVKESKQDESGMPNNRFLAERTGGTYSTLKVQPAELEDSGVYFCASSQSAGRRETQYFGPGTRLLVL.

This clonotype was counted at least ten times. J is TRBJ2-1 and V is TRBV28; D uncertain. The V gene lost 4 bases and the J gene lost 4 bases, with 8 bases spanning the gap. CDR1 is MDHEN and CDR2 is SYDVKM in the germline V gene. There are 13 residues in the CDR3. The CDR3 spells CASSSLPYNEQFF. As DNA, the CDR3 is TGTGCCAGCAGTTCGCTACCATACAATGAGCAGTTCTTC.

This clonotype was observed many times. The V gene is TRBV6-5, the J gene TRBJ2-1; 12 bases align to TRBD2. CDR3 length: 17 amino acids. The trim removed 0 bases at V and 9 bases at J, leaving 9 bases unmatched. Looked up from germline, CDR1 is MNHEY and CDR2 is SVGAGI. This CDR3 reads CASSYSSRLAGAVEQFF. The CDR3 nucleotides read TGTGCCAGCAGTTACTCGAGCCGACTAGCGGGAGCGGTTGAGCAGTTCTTC.

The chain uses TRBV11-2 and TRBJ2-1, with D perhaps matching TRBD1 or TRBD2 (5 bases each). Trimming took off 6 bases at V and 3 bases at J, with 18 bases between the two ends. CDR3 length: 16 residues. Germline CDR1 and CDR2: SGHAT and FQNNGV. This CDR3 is CASRRLGTIGYNEQFF. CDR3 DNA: TGTGCCAGCAGGCGCCTCGGGACCATCGGCTACAATGAGCAGTTCTTC. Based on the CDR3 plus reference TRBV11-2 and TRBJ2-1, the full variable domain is EAGVAQSPRYKIIEKRQSVAFWCNPISGHATLYWYQQILGQGPKLLIQFQNNGVVDDSQLPKDRFSAERLKGVDSTLKIQPAKLEDSAVYLCASRRLGTIGYNEQFFGPGTRLTVL.

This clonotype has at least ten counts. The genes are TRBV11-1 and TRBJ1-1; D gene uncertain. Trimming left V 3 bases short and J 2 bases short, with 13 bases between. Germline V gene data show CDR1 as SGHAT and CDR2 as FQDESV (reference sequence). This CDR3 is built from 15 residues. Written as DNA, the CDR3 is TGTGCCAGCAGCTTGGATTTTACAGCAAACACTGAAGCTTTCTTT. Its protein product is CASSLDFTANTEAFF.

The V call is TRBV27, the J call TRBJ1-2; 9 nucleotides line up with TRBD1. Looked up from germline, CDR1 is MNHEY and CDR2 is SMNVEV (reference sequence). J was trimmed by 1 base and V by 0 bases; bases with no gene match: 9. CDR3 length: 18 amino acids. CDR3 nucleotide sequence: TGTGCCAGCAGTTTATCGGGACAGGGATGGCCTTTTAACTATGGCTACACCTTC. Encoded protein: CASSLSGQGWPFNYGYTF.